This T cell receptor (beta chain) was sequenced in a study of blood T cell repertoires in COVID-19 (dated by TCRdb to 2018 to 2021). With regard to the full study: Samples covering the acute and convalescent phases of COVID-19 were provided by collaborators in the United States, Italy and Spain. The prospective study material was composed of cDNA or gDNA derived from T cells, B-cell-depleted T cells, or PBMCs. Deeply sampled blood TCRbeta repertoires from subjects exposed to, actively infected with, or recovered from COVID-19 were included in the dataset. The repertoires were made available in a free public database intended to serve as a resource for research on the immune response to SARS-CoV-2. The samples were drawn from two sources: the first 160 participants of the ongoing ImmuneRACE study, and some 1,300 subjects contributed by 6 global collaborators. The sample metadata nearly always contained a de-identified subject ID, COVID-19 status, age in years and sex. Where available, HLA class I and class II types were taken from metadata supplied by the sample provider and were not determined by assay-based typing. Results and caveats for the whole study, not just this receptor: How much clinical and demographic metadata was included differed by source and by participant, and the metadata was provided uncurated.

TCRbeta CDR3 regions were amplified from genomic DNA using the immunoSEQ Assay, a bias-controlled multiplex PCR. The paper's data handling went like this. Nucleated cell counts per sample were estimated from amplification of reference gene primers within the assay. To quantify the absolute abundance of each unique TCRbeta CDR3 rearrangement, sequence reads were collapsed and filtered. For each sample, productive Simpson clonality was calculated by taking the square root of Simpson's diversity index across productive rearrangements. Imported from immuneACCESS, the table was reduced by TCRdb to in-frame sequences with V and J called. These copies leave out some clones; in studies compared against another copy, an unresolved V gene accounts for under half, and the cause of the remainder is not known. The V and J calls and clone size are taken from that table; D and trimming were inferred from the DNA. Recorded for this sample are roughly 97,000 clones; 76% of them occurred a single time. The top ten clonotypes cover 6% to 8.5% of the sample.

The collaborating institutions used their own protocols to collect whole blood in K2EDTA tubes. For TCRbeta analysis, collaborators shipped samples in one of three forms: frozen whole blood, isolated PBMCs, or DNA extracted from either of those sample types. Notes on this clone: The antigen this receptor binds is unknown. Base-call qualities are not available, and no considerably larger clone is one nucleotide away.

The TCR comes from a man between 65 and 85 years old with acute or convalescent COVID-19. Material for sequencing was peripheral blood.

In nucleotide form, the sequence is TGTGCCACTCGCGGGACAGGGGAAGGTGGCTACACCTTC. This gives the protein CATRGTGEGGYTF. The sequence joins TRBV10-3 to TRBJ1-2; TRBD1 matches 10 bases in the middle. The CDR3 starts with the cysteine, ends with the phenylalanine, and has 13 residues. Of the read, only the CDR3 DNA is kept; its 39 bases are in frame from base 1. The germline V gene encodes CDR1 ENHRY and CDR2 SYGVKD. The junction shows trimming of 10 bases on V and 7 bases on J, and the gene matches do not reach 9 bases of it.